This T cell receptor beta chain derives from a study of cytomegalovirus exposure and HLA in healthy donors. Amplification used 60 Vbeta primers and 13 Jbeta primers. Sequencing was performed with immunoSEQ multiplex PCR; in TCRdb, only in-frame clones are kept and a portion is missing. The data contain approximately 190,000 clones, about 87% of them singletons. Overall study findings and caveats: Earlier analysis looked at TCR beta V segments, and most were productive about 87% or about 30% of the time.

For this clone: Antigen unknown.

The CDR3 is 19 amino acids. The V gene's germline CDR1 is SGHVS and CDR2 FQNEAQ. The V and J ends lost 1 base and 0 bases respectively, with 19 bases between them. V is TRBV7-8 and J is TRBJ1-3, with no clear D. The specimen was PBMCs. The sequence came from a man younger than 40 in good health and CMV-seronegative. CDR3 DNA: TGTGCCAGCAGCTTAGAATTTTTTCGGAGCCTGAGCTCTGGAAACACCATATATTTT. As protein: CASSLEFFRSLSSGNTIYF.